The 3 T cell receptor beta chains below come from one sample, sequenced in a study of cytomegalovirus exposure and HLA in healthy donors. PCR involved 60 Vbeta and 13 Jbeta primers. TCRdb's copy holds only in-frame clones and misses some; the assay was immunoSEQ multiplex PCR. Here the sample table reports over 30,000 clones. The sequenced sample consisted of PBMCs. All receptors derive from a man aged 35 to 55 in good health and CMV-seronegative.

About this clone: The sample carries other DNA sequences with the same CDR3. V and J are TRBV30 and TRBJ1-5, with D unresolved. The CDR3 contains 13 residues. With 0 bases removed from V and 2 bases from J, the gap between germline ends came to 5 bases. Germline V lookup: CDR1 GTSNPN, CDR2 SVGIG (reference sequence). The CDR3 nucleotides are TGTGCCTGGAGTGTAACGGGCAATCAGCCCCAGCATTTT. Amino acids: CAWSVTGNQPQHF.

This chain joins TRBV5-6 and TRBJ1-2; 11 nucleotides agree with TRBD1. The junction had 14 bases not matched to a gene; V was cut back by 4 bases and J by 0 bases. Germline V gene sequence: CDR1 SGHDT, CDR2 YYEEEE. This CDR3 comprises 19 residues. The CDR3: CASSQAGGTGGLANYGYTF. The CDR3 coding sequence is TGTGCCAGCAGCCAAGCCGGAGGGACAGGGGGGTTAGCTAACTATGGCTACACCTTC.

This chain links TRBV30 with TRBJ2-3; no firm D call. V was clipped by 7 bases and J by 3 bases, with 26 bases between them. Per the germline V gene, CDR1 is GTSNPN and CDR2 is SVGIG (reference sequence). The CDR3 is 17 amino acids. CDR3 protein: CAFTRRLAPRFTDTQYF. CDR3 DNA: TGTGCCTTTACCAGACGCCTGGCCCCCAGGTTTACAGATACGCAGTATTTT. Combining the CDR3 with reference TRBV30 and TRBJ2-3 gives the whole variable domain SQTIHQWPATLVQPVGSPLSLECTVEGTSNPNLYWYRQAAGRGLQLLFYSVGIGQISSEVPQNLSASRPQDRQFILSSKKLLLSDSGFYLCAFTRRLAPRFTDTQYFGPGTRLTVL.